This entry features one T cell receptor beta chain sequence. The data are from a study of Ad26.COV2.S vaccination and SARS-CoV-2 variants. The table came from immunoSEQ multiplex PCR; TCRdb's copy has only in-frame clones and leaves some out. The sample shows fewer than 500,000 clones, less than 95% of them seen only once. The treatment is: about 20 received Ad26.COV2.S at low or high dose, single or two shots; roughly five received placebo; per-sample allocation not given. The investigators took samples on day 63 after the first vaccine or placebo injection. The donor was a Boston adult aged 18-55 years. The CDR3 totals 17 residues. V dropped 2 bases and J dropped 1; count of bases not matched to a gene: 6. Germline assignment: CDR1 ENHRY and CDR2 SYGVKD.

This chain links TRBV10-3 with TRBJ2-4, with 9 bases lining up with TRBD2. The material sequenced was peripheral blood, taken in a trial of Ad26.COV2.S vaccine versus placebo. The origin of this receptor is a person between 18 and 59 years old who received the Ad26.COV2.S COVID-19 vaccine or a placebo. Here the CDR3 DNA reads TGTGCCATCAGTGAGGGTAGCGGGAGAGGGGCCAAAAACATTCAGTACTTC. Translating gives CAISEGSGRGAKNIQYF.